This T cell receptor (beta chain) was identified during a study of T cell responses to AZD1222 COVID-19 vaccine. Study results and limitations: Repertoires were obtained only post-peak T cell response. Baseline seropositives among AZD1222 recipients totaled only five to seven. The donor cohort was predominantly white British with a female majority, and clonal diversity may have been underestimated. Researchers report vaccine-associated CD4 TCRs spanning spike, with dominance at 160-218 and 743-854.

In this sample, this clone turned up once. Its antigen is not identified. Sequencing was performed with immunoSEQ multiplex PCR; in TCRdb, only in-frame clones are kept and a portion is missing. The table has about 200,000 clones, approximately 93% seen once; the top ten hold around 3.7%. Germline V CDR1 and CDR2: SGHNT, YENEEA. The CDR3 loop spans 12 amino acids. V gave up 0 bases and J gave up 11 bases, with 9 bases separating them. The origin of this receptor is an adult who received the AZD1222 COVID-19 vaccine. Material: peripheral blood, obtained 28 days after the second AZD1222 dose. V is TRBV11-3 and J is TRBJ2-3; perhaps TRBD1 as D (5 bases). The CDR3 sequence is CASSLEQVRQYF. DNA for the CDR3: TGTGCCAGCAGCTTAGAACAGGTTCGGCAGTATTTT.